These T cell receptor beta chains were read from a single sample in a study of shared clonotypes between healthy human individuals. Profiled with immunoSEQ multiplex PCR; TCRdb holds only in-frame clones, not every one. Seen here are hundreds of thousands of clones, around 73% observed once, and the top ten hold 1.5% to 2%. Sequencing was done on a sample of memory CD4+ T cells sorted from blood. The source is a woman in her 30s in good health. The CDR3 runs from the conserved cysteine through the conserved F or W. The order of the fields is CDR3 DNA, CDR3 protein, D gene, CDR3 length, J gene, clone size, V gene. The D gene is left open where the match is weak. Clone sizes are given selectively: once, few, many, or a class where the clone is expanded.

cdr3_nt: TGTGCCAGTGGACTAGCGGACTTAAACCAAGAGACCCAGTACTTC
cdr3_aa: CASGLADLNQETQYF
d_call: TRBD2
cdr3_length: 15
j_call: TRBJ2-5
clone_size: once
v_call: TRBV19

cdr3_nt: TGCGCCAGCAGCCACCCTGGGCGGGACAGTAGCAATCAGCCCCAGCATTTT
cdr3_aa: CASSHPGRDSSNQPQHF
d_call: TRBD1
cdr3_length: 17
j_call: TRBJ1-5
clone_size: NA
v_call: TRBV4-1

cdr3_nt: TGTGCCTGGAGTAGCCGGGGTGGTGAAAAACTGTTTTTT
cdr3_aa: CAWSSRGGEKLFF
d_call: NA
cdr3_length: 13
j_call: TRBJ1-4
clone_size: NA
v_call: TRBV30

cdr3_nt: TGTGCTAGTGGTTTGACGACGAAGGACAGGCTTTCTGGAAACACCATATATTTT
cdr3_aa: CASGLTTKDRLSGNTIYF
d_call: TRBD1
cdr3_length: 18
j_call: TRBJ1-3
clone_size: once
v_call: TRBV12-5

cdr3_nt: TGCAGCGTTGAAGTGGGGGGGGTGGAGCAGTTCTTC
cdr3_aa: CSVEVGGVEQFF
d_call: TRBD2
cdr3_length: 12
j_call: TRBJ2-1
clone_size: NA
v_call: TRBV29-1

cdr3_nt: TGTGCCAGCAGTGCACTCCGCTTCCCAGGACAAGAGACCCAGTACTTC
cdr3_aa: CASSALRFPGQETQYF
d_call: NA
cdr3_length: 16
j_call: TRBJ2-5
clone_size: NA
v_call: TRBV27

cdr3_nt: TGTGCCAGCATGCGGACTAGCGGGAGAACAGATACGCAGTATTTT
cdr3_aa: CASMRTSGRTDTQYF
d_call: TRBD2
cdr3_length: 15
j_call: TRBJ2-3
clone_size: NA
v_call: TRBV2

cdr3_nt: TGTGCCAGCAGCTTAACGTCGAGCTCCTACGAGCAGTACTTC
cdr3_aa: CASSLTSSSYEQYF
d_call: NA
cdr3_length: 14
j_call: TRBJ2-7
clone_size: NA
v_call: TRBV7-9

cdr3_nt: TGTGCCAGCATCTCGACAGGGTCCCGTACCGCTGAAGCTTTCTTT
cdr3_aa: CASISTGSRTAEAFF
d_call: TRBD1
cdr3_length: 15
j_call: TRBJ1-1
clone_size: NA
v_call: TRBV2

cdr3_nt: TGTGCCAGTTCCCCGACGGCAACTAATGAAAAACTGTTTTTT
cdr3_aa: CASSPTATNEKLFF
d_call: NA
cdr3_length: 14
j_call: TRBJ1-4
clone_size: NA
v_call: TRBV19

cdr3_nt: TGTGCCAGCAGACGGACAGAACAAGAGACCCAGTACTTC
cdr3_aa: CASRRTEQETQYF
d_call: NA
cdr3_length: 13
j_call: TRBJ2-5
clone_size: NA
v_call: TRBV11-2

cdr3_nt: TGTGCCAGTAGGGAAGGCAACACCGGGGAGCTGTTTTTT
cdr3_aa: CASREGNTGELFF
d_call: NA
cdr3_length: 13
j_call: TRBJ2-2
clone_size: NA
v_call: TRBV19

cdr3_nt: TGTGCCAGCAGCCAACCCGGACAGCGTAACTATGGCTACACCTTC
cdr3_aa: CASSQPGQRNYGYTF
d_call: NA
cdr3_length: 15
j_call: TRBJ1-2
clone_size: medium-sized
v_call: TRBV4-2

cdr3_nt: TGCGCCAGCAGTGGGAGCGGGAATGAGCAGTTCTTC
cdr3_aa: CASSGSGNEQFF
d_call: NA
cdr3_length: 12
j_call: TRBJ2-1
clone_size: few
v_call: TRBV10-2

cdr3_nt: TGTGCCAGCAGGATGTTCGGGACAGTCTCCGGGGAGCTGTTTTTT
cdr3_aa: CASRMFGTVSGELFF
d_call: TRBD1
cdr3_length: 15
j_call: TRBJ2-2
clone_size: NA
v_call: TRBV6-5

cdr3_nt: TGTGCCAGCAGCGCGTACGGACAGGGGGTCGACGAGCAGTACTTC
cdr3_aa: CASSAYGQGVDEQYF
d_call: TRBD1
cdr3_length: 15
j_call: TRBJ2-7
clone_size: NA
v_call: TRBV9

cdr3_nt: TGTGCCAGCAGTTCCGGACTAGCGGGAAGATATGAGCAGTTCTTC
cdr3_aa: CASSSGLAGRYEQFF
d_call: TRBD2
cdr3_length: 15
j_call: TRBJ2-1
clone_size: NA
v_call: TRBV6-5

cdr3_nt: TGTGCCAGCAGTTTGCCAGGGGACACAGATACGCAGTATTTT
cdr3_aa: CASSLPGDTDTQYF
d_call: NA
cdr3_length: 14
j_call: TRBJ2-3
clone_size: NA
v_call: TRBV28

cdr3_nt: TGTGCCAGCAGTGTGGATCCGCCCGGGACCGCCACCTACGAGCAGTACTTC
cdr3_aa: CASSVDPPGTATYEQYF
d_call: NA
cdr3_length: 17
j_call: TRBJ2-7
clone_size: NA
v_call: TRBV6-1

cdr3_nt: TGCGCCAGCAGCTTGGTCCCAGGGGGTAACACTGAAGCTTTCTTT
cdr3_aa: CASSLVPGGNTEAFF
d_call: TRBD1
cdr3_length: 15
j_call: TRBJ1-1
clone_size: NA
v_call: TRBV5-1

cdr3_nt: TGTGCCAGCAGCTTAGGACTAGCGGGAGGCCTCCAAGAGACCCAGTACTTC
cdr3_aa: CASSLGLAGGLQETQYF
d_call: TRBD2
cdr3_length: 17
j_call: TRBJ2-5
clone_size: NA
v_call: TRBV7-8

cdr3_nt: TGTGCCAGCAGCACCCGGGGGGGGGCCCCCAGCTCTGGAAACACCATATATTTT
cdr3_aa: CASSTRGGAPSSGNTIYF
d_call: NA
cdr3_length: 18
j_call: TRBJ1-3
clone_size: NA
v_call: TRBV27

cdr3_nt: TGTGCCAGCAGCAAAACCGGAGACTACGAGCAGTACTTC
cdr3_aa: CASSKTGDYEQYF
d_call: NA
cdr3_length: 13
j_call: TRBJ2-7
clone_size: NA
v_call: TRBV6-5

cdr3_nt: TGTGCCAGCAGCTTAGGAAACATTGGGGAGACCCAGTACTTC
cdr3_aa: CASSLGNIGETQYF
d_call: NA
cdr3_length: 14
j_call: TRBJ2-5
clone_size: NA
v_call: TRBV7-9

cdr3_nt: TGTGCCAGCGGGGGCTCCACAGGGGAGACCCAGTACTTC
cdr3_aa: CASGGSTGETQYF
d_call: NA
cdr3_length: 13
j_call: TRBJ2-5
clone_size: NA
v_call: TRBV7-8

cdr3_nt: TGTGCCAGCAGCTTAGTTTCTCCGGGACAGGGGTTGGAGACCCAGTACTTC
cdr3_aa: CASSLVSPGQGLETQYF
d_call: TRBD1
cdr3_length: 17
j_call: TRBJ2-5
clone_size: NA
v_call: TRBV11-2

cdr3_nt: TGTGCCAGCAGCCTCCAAGAGGAGGGTGAGACCCAGTACTTC
cdr3_aa: CASSLQEEGETQYF
d_call: NA
cdr3_length: 14
j_call: TRBJ2-5
clone_size: once
v_call: TRBV7-6

cdr3_nt: TGTGCCAGCCGATCCGGGGAGCTGTTCACAGATACGCAGTATTTT
cdr3_aa: CASRSGELFTDTQYF
d_call: NA
cdr3_length: 15
j_call: TRBJ2-3
clone_size: NA
v_call: TRBV5-4

cdr3_nt: TGTGCCACCTCTGGGGGAGATGAAAAACTGTTTTTT
cdr3_aa: CATSGGDEKLFF
d_call: NA
cdr3_length: 12
j_call: TRBJ1-4
clone_size: few
v_call: TRBV10-3

cdr3_nt: TGTGCCAGCAGGGCACAGGGAAACTATGGCTACACCTTC
cdr3_aa: CASRAQGNYGYTF
d_call: NA
cdr3_length: 13
j_call: TRBJ1-2
clone_size: NA
v_call: TRBV6-5

cdr3_nt: TGTGCCAGCAGCTTAGGACTGTATTTTCCCAACAATGAGCAGTTCTTC
cdr3_aa: CASSLGLYFPNNEQFF
d_call: NA
cdr3_length: 16
j_call: TRBJ2-1
clone_size: NA
v_call: TRBV7-2

cdr3_nt: TGTGCCAGCAGTTTCGAGGGGGCTCGCTATGGCTACACCTTC
cdr3_aa: CASSFEGARYGYTF
d_call: TRBD1
cdr3_length: 14
j_call: TRBJ1-2
clone_size: NA
v_call: TRBV27

cdr3_nt: TGTGCCAGCAGTGTGGAGGTTACACCCCTCCACTTT
cdr3_aa: CASSVEVTPLHF
d_call: NA
cdr3_length: 12
j_call: TRBJ1-6
clone_size: NA
v_call: TRBV2

cdr3_nt: TGTGCCAGCAGTGGGCAGGGGGACCCAGATACGCAGTATTTT
cdr3_aa: CASSGQGDPDTQYF
d_call: TRBD1
cdr3_length: 14
j_call: TRBJ2-3
clone_size: NA
v_call: TRBV2

cdr3_nt: TGTGCCACCAGCAGAGATCTTCAGGGGAATGAAAAACTGTTTTTT
cdr3_aa: CATSRDLQGNEKLFF
d_call: NA
cdr3_length: 15
j_call: TRBJ1-4
clone_size: few
v_call: TRBV15

cdr3_nt: TGTGCCAGCAGTTCCTCGGGACTACTGAACAATGAGCAGTTCTTC
cdr3_aa: CASSSSGLLNNEQFF
d_call: TRBD2
cdr3_length: 15
j_call: TRBJ2-1
clone_size: NA
v_call: TRBV25-1

cdr3_nt: TGTGCCTGGAGTGTATCAGGGTGGGGGGACACTGAAGCTTTCTTT
cdr3_aa: CAWSVSGWGDTEAFF
d_call: NA
cdr3_length: 15
j_call: TRBJ1-1
clone_size: NA
v_call: TRBV30

cdr3_nt: TGTGCCAGCAGCCCGTGGGGTGGCACCGGGGAGCTGTTTTTT
cdr3_aa: CASSPWGGTGELFF
d_call: NA
cdr3_length: 14
j_call: TRBJ2-2
clone_size: many
v_call: TRBV7-7

cdr3_nt: TGTGCCAGCAGCAACGACAGCCTCACTGAAGCTTTCTTT
cdr3_aa: CASSNDSLTEAFF
d_call: NA
cdr3_length: 13
j_call: TRBJ1-1
clone_size: NA
v_call: TRBV5-8

cdr3_nt: TGTGCCAGCAGCCCAGGACAAATTATGAACACTGAAGCTTTCTTT
cdr3_aa: CASSPGQIMNTEAFF
d_call: NA
cdr3_length: 15
j_call: TRBJ1-1
clone_size: NA
v_call: TRBV28

cdr3_nt: TGTGCCAGCAGTGCCCGGACTGGCCGAACCTACGAGCAGTACTTC
cdr3_aa: CASSARTGRTYEQYF
d_call: NA
cdr3_length: 15
j_call: TRBJ2-7
clone_size: NA
v_call: TRBV6-1

cdr3_nt: TGTGCCAGCGAATCCCATCCCGGGACAGGGTTTTTGGAGACCCAGTACTTC
cdr3_aa: CASESHPGTGFLETQYF
d_call: TRBD1
cdr3_length: 17
j_call: TRBJ2-5
clone_size: NA
v_call: TRBV25-1

cdr3_nt: TGTGCCAGCAGCTTGGGACCCGGGACTTTCACAGATACGCAGTATTTT
cdr3_aa: CASSLGPGTFTDTQYF
d_call: NA
cdr3_length: 16
j_call: TRBJ2-3
clone_size: NA
v_call: TRBV5-4

cdr3_nt: TGTGCCAGTGACGTCGACAGGGTCTATGGCTACACCTTC
cdr3_aa: CASDVDRVYGYTF
d_call: TRBD1
cdr3_length: 13
j_call: TRBJ1-2
clone_size: many
v_call: TRBV6-1

cdr3_nt: TGCAGCGTGCTCCTCGCTAGCGGGCCCTACGAGCAGTACTTC
cdr3_aa: CSVLLASGPYEQYF
d_call: TRBD2
cdr3_length: 14
j_call: TRBJ2-7
clone_size: NA
v_call: TRBV29-1

cdr3_nt: TGTGCCAGCAGCTTAGCGGGAGGTATTGGGGCCAACGTCCTGACTTTC
cdr3_aa: CASSLAGGIGANVLTF
d_call: TRBD2
cdr3_length: 16
j_call: TRBJ2-6
clone_size: NA
v_call: TRBV5-8

cdr3_nt: TGCGCCAGCAGCCAAGAGGACTACACCGGGGAGCTGTTTTTT
cdr3_aa: CASSQEDYTGELFF
d_call: NA
cdr3_length: 14
j_call: TRBJ2-2
clone_size: NA
v_call: TRBV4-1

cdr3_nt: TGTGCCAGCGTAAGACTAGGGCGGGAGTTTAATGAGCAGTTCTTC
cdr3_aa: CASVRLGREFNEQFF
d_call: TRBD2
cdr3_length: 15
j_call: TRBJ2-1
clone_size: NA
v_call: TRBV2

cdr3_nt: TGTGCCAGCAGCTTACCGGGGGGCGGTGGCTACACCTTC
cdr3_aa: CASSLPGGGGYTF
d_call: NA
cdr3_length: 13
j_call: TRBJ1-2
clone_size: NA
v_call: TRBV5-6

cdr3_nt: TGTGCCAGCAGATTTCAGACGACAGGGTTACACGAGCAGTACTTC
cdr3_aa: CASRFQTTGLHEQYF
d_call: TRBD1
cdr3_length: 15
j_call: TRBJ2-7
clone_size: NA
v_call: TRBV6-1

cdr3_nt: TGTGCCAGCAGGACTCAGGGGCACAATCAGCCCCAGCATTTT
cdr3_aa: CASRTQGHNQPQHF
d_call: NA
cdr3_length: 14
j_call: TRBJ1-5
clone_size: NA
v_call: TRBV28

cdr3_nt: TGTGCCAGCAGCCACGGTACTCTCTACAATGAGCAGTTCTTC
cdr3_aa: CASSHGTLYNEQFF
d_call: NA
cdr3_length: 14
j_call: TRBJ2-1
clone_size: NA
v_call: TRBV6-6

cdr3_nt: TGTGCCAGCAGTGAATCGAGAAAGGGGTGGTACGAGCAGTACTTC
cdr3_aa: CASSESRKGWYEQYF
d_call: NA
cdr3_length: 15
j_call: TRBJ2-7
clone_size: once
v_call: TRBV25-1

cdr3_nt: TGTGCCAGCAGCTGGGACAGGGACACCGGGGAGCTGTTTTTT
cdr3_aa: CASSWDRDTGELFF
d_call: TRBD1
cdr3_length: 14
j_call: TRBJ2-2
clone_size: NA
v_call: TRBV7-2

cdr3_nt: TGTGCCAGCAGTCCGCAGGGAACTGCTAACTATGGCTACACCTTC
cdr3_aa: CASSPQGTANYGYTF
d_call: NA
cdr3_length: 15
j_call: TRBJ1-2
clone_size: NA
v_call: TRBV7-9